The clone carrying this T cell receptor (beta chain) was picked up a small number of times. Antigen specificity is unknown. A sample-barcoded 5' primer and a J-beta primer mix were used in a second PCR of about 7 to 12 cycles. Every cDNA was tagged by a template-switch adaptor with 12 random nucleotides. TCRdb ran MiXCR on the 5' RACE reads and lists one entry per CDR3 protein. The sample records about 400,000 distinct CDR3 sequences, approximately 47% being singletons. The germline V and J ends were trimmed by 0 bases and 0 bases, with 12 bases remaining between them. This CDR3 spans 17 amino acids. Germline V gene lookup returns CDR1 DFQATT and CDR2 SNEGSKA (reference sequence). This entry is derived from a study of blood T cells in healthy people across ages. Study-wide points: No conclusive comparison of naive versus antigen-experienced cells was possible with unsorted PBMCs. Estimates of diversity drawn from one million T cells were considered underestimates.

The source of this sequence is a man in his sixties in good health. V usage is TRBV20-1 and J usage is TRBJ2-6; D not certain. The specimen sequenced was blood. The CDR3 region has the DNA TGCAGTGCTAGAGATTCGTGGGGTGACTCTGGGGCCAACGTCCTGACTTTC. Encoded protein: CSARDSWGDSGANVLTF.